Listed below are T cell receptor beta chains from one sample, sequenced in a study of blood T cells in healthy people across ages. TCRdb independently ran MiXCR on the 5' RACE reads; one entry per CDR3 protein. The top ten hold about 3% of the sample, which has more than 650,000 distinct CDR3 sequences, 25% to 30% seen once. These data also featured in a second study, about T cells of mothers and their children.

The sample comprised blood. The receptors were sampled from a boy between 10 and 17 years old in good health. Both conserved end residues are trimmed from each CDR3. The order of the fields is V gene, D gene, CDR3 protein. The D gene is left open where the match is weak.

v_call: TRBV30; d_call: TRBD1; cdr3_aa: AWSPFLGQGRSGSTEAF
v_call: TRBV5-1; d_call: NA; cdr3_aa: ASSPPLGGESEAF
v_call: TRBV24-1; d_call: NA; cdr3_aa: APPRDAEQF
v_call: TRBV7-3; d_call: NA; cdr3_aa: ASSPNLGRATNEQF
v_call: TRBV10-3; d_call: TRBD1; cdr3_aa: ATNKGDRVEQY
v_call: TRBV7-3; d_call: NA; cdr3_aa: ASSSRGVAVSSYNEQF
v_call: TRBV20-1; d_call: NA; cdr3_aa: SAGRGLFQETQY
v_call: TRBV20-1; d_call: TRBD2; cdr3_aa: SALSGAPETQY
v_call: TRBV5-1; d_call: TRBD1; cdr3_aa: ASSTDRGRSEKLF
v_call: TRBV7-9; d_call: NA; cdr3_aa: ASRGEGLIGNTIY
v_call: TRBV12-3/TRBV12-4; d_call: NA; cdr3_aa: ASSSSGTASKNTIY
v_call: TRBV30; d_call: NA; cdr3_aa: AWSGYRDYT
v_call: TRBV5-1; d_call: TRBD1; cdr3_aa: ASSEQGLSNQPQH
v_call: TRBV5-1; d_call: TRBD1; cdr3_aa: ASTGTGHEQY
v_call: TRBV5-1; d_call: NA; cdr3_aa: ASSFSAENTEAF